This T cell receptor (beta chain) derives from a study of early T cells in non-severe SARS-CoV-2 infection. Study-wide background: Unpaired chains resulted from sequencing bulk RNA of unsorted whole blood.

A few counts support this clonotype. Its antigen is not known. Trimming took 4 bases from V and 8 from J, leaving 12 bases between them. The germline V gene has CDR1 MGHDK and CDR2 SYGVNS. CDR3 length: 13 amino acids. Individual cDNA molecules received unique molecular identifiers. TCRdb re-analysed the 5' RACE reads in MiXCR, keeping a single row per CDR3 protein. The table has some 75,000 distinct CDR3 sequences, roughly 13% seen once. Findings of the study overall: The matching step, a VDJdb search, favored anti-spike CD8 responses and missed private and CD4 specificities.

The receptor comes from an adult who was a healthcare worker with PCR-confirmed SARS-CoV-2 infection or an uninfected control (not recorded which). The source material was whole blood. The chain recombines TRBV25-1 with TRBJ2-1; a weak D match, TRBD2 (5 bases). CDR3 DNA sequence: TGTGCCAGCAGTGGAGGGCCTGGGGATGAGCAGTTCTTC. It codes for CASSGGPGDEQFF.